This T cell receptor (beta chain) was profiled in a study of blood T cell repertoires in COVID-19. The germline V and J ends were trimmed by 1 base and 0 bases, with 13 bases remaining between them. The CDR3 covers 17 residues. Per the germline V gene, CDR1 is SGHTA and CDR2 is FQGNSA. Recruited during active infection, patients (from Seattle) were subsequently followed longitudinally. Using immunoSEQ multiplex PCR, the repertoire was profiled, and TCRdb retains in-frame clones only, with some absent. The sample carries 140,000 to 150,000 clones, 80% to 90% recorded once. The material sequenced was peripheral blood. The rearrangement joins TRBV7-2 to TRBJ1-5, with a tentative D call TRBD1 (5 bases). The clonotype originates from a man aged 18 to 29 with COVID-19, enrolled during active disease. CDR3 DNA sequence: TGTGCCAGCAGCTTAGACAGTGGGACTCATAGCAATCAGCCCCAGCATTTT. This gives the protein CASSLDSGTHSNQPQHF. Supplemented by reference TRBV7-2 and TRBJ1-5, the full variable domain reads GAGVSQSPSNKVTEKGKDVELRCDPISGHTALYWYRQSLGQGLEFLIYFQGNSAPDKSGLPSDRFSAERTGGSVSTLTIQRTQQEDSAVYLCASSLDSGTHSNQPQHFGDGTRLSIL.